These 15 T cell receptor beta chains originate from one sample sequenced in a study of T cell responses to AZD1222 COVID-19 vaccine. Method: immunoSEQ multiplex PCR; TCRdb's copy keeps in-frame clones and lacks some. The sample contains roughly 190,000 clones, approximately 90% of which appear only once. The material was peripheral blood, obtained on day 0 of AZD1222 vaccination. The receptors derive from an adult in good health.

The CDR3 is CASSATRQGSEQYF. The DNA for the CDR3 is TGTGCCAGCAGTGCAACCCGACAGGGCTCCGAGCAGTACTTC. The chain links TRBV6-6 to TRBJ2-7; 7 bases match TRBD1. CDR1 and CDR2 from the germline V gene are MNHNY and SVGAGI (reference sequence). V gave up 5 bases and J gave up 6 bases; unmatched junction bases: 10. This CDR3 comprises 14 residues.

CDR3 sequence reads: CASSQAGLTTNEKLFF. CDR3 in DNA: TGCGCCAGCAGCCAAGCAGGCCTTACAACTAATGAAAAACTGTTTTTT. The rearrangement joins TRBV4-1 to TRBJ1-4; D gene unclear. This CDR3 is built from 16 residues. Germline lookup yields CDR1 MGHRA and CDR2 YSYEKL. V gave up 1 base and J gave up 0 bases, with 9 bases separating them.

The chain has TRBV27 and TRBJ2-3; no clear D gene. This CDR3 has 13 amino acids. Deletions cut 6 bases from V and 3 bases from J, with 10 bases between. Germline CDR1 MNHEY, CDR2 SMNVEV (reference sequence). CDR3 residues: CASRTLQTDTQYF. The DNA of the CDR3 is TGTGCCAGCAGGACCCTCCAGACAGATACGCAGTATTTT.

J is TRBJ2-1 and V is TRBV10-3; 7 bases line up with TRBD1. The germline CDR1 and CDR2 sequences are ENHRY and SYGVKD. The CDR3 extends over 14 amino acids. V lost 3 bases, J lost 7 bases, and 6 bases stayed unmatched. The CDR3 DNA sequence: TGTGCCATCAGTGACCGACAGGGAAAGAATGAGCAGTTCTTC. Protein sequence: CAISDRQGKNEQFF.

The rearrangement uses TRBV7-2 and TRBJ2-1, with TRBD2 matching 9 bases. The germline CDR1 and CDR2 sequences are SGHTA and FQGNSA. J gave up 2 bases and V 2 bases, and 4 bases lay outside the gene matches. CDR3 length: 16 residues. Here the CDR3 reads CASSLNGGGAYNEQFF. The CDR3 region has the DNA TGTGCCAGCAGCTTAAATGGCGGGGGGGCCTACAATGAGCAGTTCTTC.

The chain has TRBV7-3 and TRBJ2-1; 9 bases are shared with TRBD1. The CDR3 runs 13 residues. Germline V gene sequence: CDR1 SGHTA, CDR2 FQGTGA. The trim removed 5 bases at V and 15 bases at J, leaving 11 bases unmatched. The CDR3 sequence: CASSPEMDRGLFF. The CDR3 nucleotides read TGTGCCAGCAGCCCCGAGATGGACAGGGGCCTGTTCTTC.

The chain recombines TRBV13 with TRBJ2-1; 9 bases align to TRBD2. Trimming removed 1 base from V and 5 bases from J; junction bases left unmatched: 15. CDR3 length equals 19 residues. CDR1 and CDR2 from the germline V gene are PRHDT and FYEKMQ (reference sequence). Here the CDR3 DNA reads TGTGCCAGCAGCTTAGTAACCCTCACCGGGACTAGCCTTAACAATGAGCAGTTCTTC. It translates to CASSLVTLTGTSLNNEQFF. Looking up the rest from reference TRBV13 and TRBJ2-1 gives the full variable domain: AAGVIQSPRHLIKEKRETATLKCYPIPRHDTVYWYQQGPGQDPQFLISFYEKMQSDKGSIPDRFSAQQFSDYHSELNMSSLELGDSALYFCASSLVTLTGTSLNNEQFFGPGTRLTVL.

This chain uses TRBV4-1 with TRBJ2-7, with a tentative D call TRBD1 (5 bases). The CDR3 runs 15 residues. Deletions cut 4 bases from V and 3 bases from J, with 16 bases between. Germline loops: CDR1 MGHRA, CDR2 YSYEKL. CDR3 coding DNA: TGCGCCAGCAGCCCGGGTCCAGGGTTGAGCTACGAGCAGTACTTC. Translation gives CASSPGPGLSYEQYF.

J is TRBJ2-5 and V is TRBV11-2; possible D gene TRBD1, 5 bases. This CDR3 contains 15 residues. Germline CDR1 and CDR2: SGHAT and FQNNGV. V lost 3 bases, J lost 1 base, and 12 bases lay in between. CDR3 residues: CASSFDYRTQETQYF. The CDR3 DNA is TGTGCCAGCAGCTTTGATTACAGGACCCAAGAGACCCAGTACTTC.

V and J are TRBV11-2 and TRBJ1-2; 7 positions agree with TRBD1. CDR1 is SGHAT, CDR2 FQNNGV, per germline. The CDR3 extends over 12 amino acids. V was clipped by 6 bases and J by 4 bases; unmatched bases: 2. CDR3: CASRTGSYGYTF. Written as DNA, the CDR3 is TGTGCCAGCAGGACAGGGAGCTATGGCTACACCTTC.

V gene TRBV7-9 combines with J gene TRBJ2-1, with D tentatively TRBD2 (6 bases). Germline V gene lookup returns CDR1 SEHNR and CDR2 FQNEAQ (reference sequence). The CDR3 consists of 13 residues. Trimming shortened V by 4 bases and J by 9 bases, and 13 bases separated the two germline ends. This CDR3 is CASSSGLLGEQFF. CDR3 sequence (DNA): TGTGCCAGCAGCTCGGGACTCCTAGGTGAGCAGTTCTTC.

The chain carries TRBV20-1 and TRBJ1-2, with D maybe TRBD1 (5 bases). The CDR3 totals 9 residues. V lost 7 bases and J lost 8, with 8 bases in between. In germline, CDR1 is DFQATT, CDR2 SNEGSKA (reference sequence). The DNA for the CDR3 is TGCAGTGTTGGGGACGGCTACACCTTC. As protein: CSVGDGYTF.

This clone was counted a single time. The chain is built from TRBV18 and TRBJ1-2; the D is unclear. V lost 2 bases and J 2 bases, leaving 9 bases between the germline ends. The length of the CDR3 is 14 residues. The germline V gene has CDR1 KGHSH and CDR2 LQKENI. In DNA form, the CDR3 reads TGTGCCAGCTCACCATTAACTCAGAACTATGGCTACACCTTC. Encoded protein: CASSPLTQNYGYTF. Complete variable domain (other parts from reference TRBV18 and TRBJ1-2): NAGVMQNPRHLVRRRGQEARLRCSPMKGHSHVYWYRQLPEEGLKFMVYLQKENIIDESGMPKERFSAEFPKEGPSILRIQQVVRGDSAAYFCASSPLTQNYGYTFGSGTRLTVV.

This chain connects TRBV7-3 to TRBJ2-2; D might be TRBD1 or TRBD2, each matching 6 bases. Germline V gene lookup returns CDR1 SGHTA and CDR2 FQGTGA. The length of the CDR3 is 16 residues. V was clipped by 5 bases and J by 4 bases, with 17 bases between them. CDR3 DNA sequence: TGTGCCAGCAGCCCGTGGGGGGCGCTGGGCACCGGGGAGCTGTTTTTT. Translating it yields CASSPWGALGTGELFF.

In its sample, this clone was seen a few times. This chain joins TRBV5-1 and TRBJ1-2, with a weak D call TRBD1 (5 bases). V shed 2 bases and J shed 0 bases, with 11 bases lying between them. Germline V gene lookup returns CDR1 SGHRS and CDR2 YFSETQ. CDR3 length: 15 residues. DNA of the CDR3: TGCGCCAGCAGCTTCCAGGGACTGACTAACTATGGCTACACCTTC. Protein: CASSFQGLTNYGYTF.